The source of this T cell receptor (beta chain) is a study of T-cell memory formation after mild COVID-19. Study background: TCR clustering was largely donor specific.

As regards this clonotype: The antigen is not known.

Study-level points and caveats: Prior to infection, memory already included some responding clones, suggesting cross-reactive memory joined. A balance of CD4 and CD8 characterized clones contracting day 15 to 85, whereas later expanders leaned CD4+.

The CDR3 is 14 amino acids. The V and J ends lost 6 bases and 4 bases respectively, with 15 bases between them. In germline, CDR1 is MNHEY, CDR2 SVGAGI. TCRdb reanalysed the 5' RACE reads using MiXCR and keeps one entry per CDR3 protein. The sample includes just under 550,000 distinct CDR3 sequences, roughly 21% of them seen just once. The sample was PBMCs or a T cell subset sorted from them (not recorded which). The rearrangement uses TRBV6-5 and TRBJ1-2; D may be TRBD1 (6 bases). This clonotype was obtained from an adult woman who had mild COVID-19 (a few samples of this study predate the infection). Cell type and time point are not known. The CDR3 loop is CASRYRAGSYGYTF. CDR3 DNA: TGTGCCAGCAGATACAGGGCAGGCTCCTATGGCTACACCTTC.